The 27 T cell receptor beta chains presented below share a single source sample, sequenced in a study of response to subunit inactivated influenza vaccine. From the RT-PCR reads, TCRdb called clonotypes with MiXCR, one entry per CDR3 protein. The table has 550,000 to 800,000 distinct CDR3 sequences, approximately 14% seen once; the top ten hold approximately 10%. Sequences were derived from PBMCs from blood, sampled 11 to 12 days after vaccination. Receptor source: a man aged 50-59 years who received an inactivated influenza vaccine.

The V call is TRBV29-1, the J call TRBJ1-2; 8 positions match TRBD1. After removal of 4 bases from V and 2 bases from J, the junction contained 9 bases not matched to a gene. Germline V gives CDR1 SQVTM, CDR2 ANQGSEA. The CDR3 is 15 residues long. The DNA of the CDR3 is TGCAGCGTTGGGGTTCGACAGGGGCCCAACTATGGCTACACCTTC. This sequence encodes CSVGVRQGPNYGYTF.

This clonotype was detected a few times. The chain is built from TRBV7-9 and TRBJ2-3; 7 bases are shared with TRBD1. CDR3 size: 17 residues. J was trimmed by 4 bases and V by 5 bases; bases with no gene match: 15. Germline loops: CDR1 SEHNR, CDR2 FQNEAQ (reference sequence). The chain's CDR3 is CASSPSTTTGKADTQYF. In DNA, the CDR3 is TGTGCCAGCAGCCCTTCCACCACGACAGGGAAGGCAGATACGCAGTATTTT.

This clonotype was counted at least ten times. CDR3 DNA: TGCAGTGCTAGAGATATCATCTCCTACAATGAGCAGTTCTTC. Translating gives CSARDIISYNEQFF. The gene calls are TRBV20-1 and TRBJ2-1; D is unresolved. The CDR3 sequence is 14 residues long. With 0 bases removed from V and 0 bases from J, the gap between germline ends came to 6 bases. Germline CDR1 reads DFQATT; CDR2 reads SNEGSKA (reference sequence).

This chain links TRBV28 with TRBJ2-6; 10 nucleotides match TRBD1. The CDR3 is made up of 16 amino acids. Germline values: CDR1 MDHEN, CDR2 SYDVKM. V lost 10 bases and J lost 1; bases outside the gene matches: 7. CDR3 residues: CANPGQGSSGANVLTF. Here the CDR3 DNA reads TGTGCCAATCCGGGACAGGGGAGTTCTGGGGCCAACGTCCTGACTTTC. Looking up the rest from reference TRBV28 and TRBJ2-6 gives the full variable domain: DVKVTQSSRYLVKRTGEKVFLECVQDMDHENMFWYRQDPGLGLRLIYFSYDVKMKEKGDIPEGYSVSREKKERFSLILESASTNQTSMYLCANPGQGSSGANVLTFGAGSRLTVL.

DNA for the CDR3: TGTGCCAGCAGTCTCCCGATTTCACCCCTCCACTTT. Protein: CASSLPISPLHF. The V gene is TRBV6-2 or TRBV6-3, the J gene TRBJ1-6; D gene ambiguous. The CDR3 is made up of 12 amino acids. V was pared by 5 bases and J by 9 bases, with 8 bases between. Germline V gene lookup returns CDR1 MNHEY and CDR2 SVGEGT.

The V call is TRBV11-2, the J call TRBJ2-5; perhaps D is TRBD1 or TRBD2 (5 bases each). Germline-derived CDR1 and CDR2 are SGHAT and FQNNGV. This CDR3 is 15 amino acids long. Between the trimmed V and J ends, which lost 1 base and 1 base, there was a span of 10 bases. The CDR3 DNA reads as TGTGCCAGCAGCTTAGTTTTTGGGACCCAAGAGACCCAGTACTTC. It yields the protein CASSLVFGTQETQYF.

The sample holds a few counts of this clonotype. The rearrangement uses TRBV5-4 and TRBJ2-3; weak D call: TRBD2 (6 bases). CDR3 length equals 14 residues. Trimming removed 6 bases at V and 6 bases at J, with 17 bases between. Germline V lookup: CDR1 SGHNT, CDR2 YYREEE (reference sequence). The CDR3 loop reads CASNLAAVGDTQYF. The CDR3 DNA is TGTGCCAGCAACTTAGCGGCCGTGGGGGATACGCAGTATTTT. Drawing the rest from reference TRBV5-4 and TRBJ2-3, the complete variable domain is ETGVTQSPTHLIKTRGQQVTLRCSSQSGHNTVSWYQQALGQGPQFIFQYYREEENGRGNFPPRFSGLQFPNYSSELNVNALELDDSALYLCASNLAAVGDTQYFGPGTRLTVL.

This clonotype was counted a few times. This chain links TRBV10-1 with TRBJ2-5, with TRBD1 matching over 7 bases. Trimming removed 6 bases from V and 1 base from J; junction bases left unmatched: 5. CDR3 length: 14 amino acids. Germline assignment: CDR1 WNHNN and CDR2 SYGVQD (reference sequence). The CDR3 nucleotides are TGCGCCAGCAGCCGTACAGGGGCCCAAGAGACCCAGTACTTC. This codes for CASSRTGAQETQYF.

V is TRBV6-2 or TRBV6-3 and J is TRBJ2-7; D might be TRBD1 (5 bases). The V end lost 2 bases, the J end lost 6 bases, and 17 bases lay between the germline ends. In germline, CDR1 is MNHEY, CDR2 SVGEGT. The CDR3 runs to 15 residues. The CDR3 sequence: CASSYGAGRTFEQYF. CDR3 DNA: TGTGCCAGCAGTTACGGAGCAGGGCGTACGTTCGAGCAGTACTTC.

This clonotype was found a few times. The rearrangement links TRBV20-1 to TRBJ2-5; perhaps TRBD1 as D (6 bases). CDR1 DFQATT and CDR2 SNEGSKA come from the germline V gene (reference sequence). This CDR3 region has 12 residues. Trimming shortened V by 3 bases and J by 5 bases, and 10 bases separated the two germline ends. CDR3 in DNA: TGCAGTGCTAGTGGGGGCGACGAGACCCAGTACTTC. It codes for CSASGGDETQYF.

This clonotype was recorded a few times. J is TRBJ2-3 and V is TRBV20-1; TRBD2 matches 16 bases. With V trimmed by 2 bases and J by 7 bases, 6 bases remained unmatched. This CDR3 comprises 16 residues. CDR1 and CDR2 (germline): DFQATT, SNEGSKA (reference sequence). The CDR3 DNA sequence: TGCAGTGCTAGACAGGGACTAGCGGGAGGGGGACATACGCAGTATTTT. Amino acid sequence: CSARQGLAGGGHTQYF.

The rearrangement uses TRBV7-9 and TRBJ1-2, with D maybe TRBD1 (6 bases). The CDR3 sequence is 14 residues long. In germline, CDR1 is SEHNR, CDR2 FQNEAQ (reference sequence). The V gene lost 7 bases and the J gene lost 8 bases, with 20 bases spanning the gap. The CDR3 region has the DNA TGTGCCAGCAAGGCTAACAGGGAAGCGCAAGGCTACACCTTC. It specifies CASKANREAQGYTF.

The chain combines TRBV5-1 with TRBJ2-6; no firm D call. Trimming cost V 4 bases and J 0 bases, with 8 bases left between them. The length of the CDR3 is 15 residues. Per germline, CDR1 SGHRS and CDR2 YFSETQ. CDR3: CASSPTSSGANVLTF. CDR3 DNA: TGCGCCAGCAGCCCCACCTCCTCTGGGGCCAACGTCCTGACTTTC.

This chain uses TRBV28 with TRBJ2-1; no firm D call. The V gene's germline CDR1 is MDHEN and CDR2 SYDVKM. This CDR3 comprises 12 residues. V lost 5 bases to trimming and J lost 8 bases, with 10 bases between them. The CDR3 reads CASSLQQYEQFF. In DNA form, the CDR3 reads TGTGCCAGCAGTCTACAGCAGTATGAGCAGTTCTTC. Together with reference TRBV28 and TRBJ2-1, the CDR3 gives the full variable domain: DVKVTQSSRYLVKRTGEKVFLECVQDMDHENMFWYRQDPGLGLRLIYFSYDVKMKEKGDIPEGYSVSREKKERFSLILESASTNQTSMYLCASSLQQYEQFFGPGTRLTVL.

The V gene is TRBV18, the J gene TRBJ1-5; D is unresolved. Germline loops: CDR1 KGHSH, CDR2 LQKENI. Trimming shortened V by 3 bases and J by 0 bases, and 9 bases separated the two germline ends. CDR3 length equals 15 residues. The CDR3 DNA reads TGTGCCAGCTCACCGGCCGGGAATAGCAATCAGCCCCAGCATTTT. Its translation: CASSPAGNSNQPQHF.

This clonotype has more than one count but fewer than ten. The chain recombines TRBV5-6 with TRBJ1-1; TRBD1 agrees at 7 bases. Germline lookup yields CDR1 SGHDT and CDR2 YYEEEE. Trimming at V came to 4 bases and at J to 11 bases, leaving 11 bases not matched to a gene. The CDR3 consists of 13 residues. Here the CDR3 DNA reads TGTGCCAGCAGCGCCGGGACAGTCAGTAGGGCTTTCTTT. Protein sequence: CASSAGTVSRAFF.

This chain uses TRBV6-2 or TRBV6-3 with TRBJ2-6; D is possibly TRBD1 (5 bases). Trimming took off 0 bases at V and 0 bases at J, with 24 bases between the two ends. This CDR3 contains 22 residues. The germline V gene encodes CDR1 MNHEY and CDR2 SVGEGT. DNA of the CDR3: TGTGCCAGCAGTTACTCTTTCCAAGGACAAAAGATTTTTTACTCTGGGGCCAACGTCCTGACTTTC. This codes for CASSYSFQGQKIFYSGANVLTF.

The gene calls are TRBV2 and TRBJ2-2; D remains ambiguous. The CDR3 extends over 15 amino acids. CDR1 and CDR2 from the germline V gene are SNHLY and FYNNEI. The V gene lost 7 bases and the J gene lost 5 bases, with 17 bases spanning the gap. The CDR3 nucleotides are TGTGCCAGCACGAAGGGTTCATTACTAACCGGGGAGCTGTTTTTT. Its translation: CASTKGSLLTGELFF. The variable domain in full, completed from reference TRBV2 and TRBJ2-2, reads EPEVTQTPSHQVTQMGQEVILRCVPISNHLYFYWYRQILGQKVEFLVSFYNNEISEKSEIFDDQFSVERPDGSNFTLKIRSTKLEDSAMYFCASTKGSLLTGELFFGEGSRLTVL.

As DNA, the CDR3 is TGTGCCACCAGCGCAAGGGGGGGGACCACTGAAGCTTTCTTT. Protein: CATSARGGTTEAFF. The chain has TRBV24-1 and TRBJ1-1, with D tentatively TRBD1 (6 bases). This CDR3 comprises 14 residues. The germline CDR1 and CDR2 sequences are KGHDR and SFDVKD. V was shortened by 7 bases and J by 4 bases, with 15 bases between the two germline ends.

The DNA of the CDR3 is TGCAGTGCAGACAGGGAGTTTGAAGAGACCCAGTACTTC. Translation gives CSADREFEETQYF. The chain couples TRBV20-1 to TRBJ2-5; TRBD1 aligns across 7 bases. Germline CDR1 reads DFQATT; CDR2 reads SNEGSKA (reference sequence). The V gene end was trimmed by 6 bases and the J gene end by 3 bases; junction bases not matched to a gene: 7. This CDR3 has 13 amino acids.

The V gene is TRBV9, the J gene TRBJ2-6, with a tentative D call TRBD1 (6 bases). V was shortened by 4 bases and J by 4 bases, with 15 bases between the two germline ends. Germline-derived CDR1 and CDR2 are SGDLS and YYNGEE. The CDR3 has 16 residues. The chain's CDR3 is CASSPPSGAGANVLTF. Written as DNA, the CDR3 is TGTGCCAGCAGCCCCCCCTCAGGGGCCGGGGCCAACGTCCTGACTTTC.

The chain combines TRBV7-3 with TRBJ2-3; TRBD2 matches 8 bases. The CDR3 loop spans 17 amino acids. CDR1 and CDR2 (germline): SGHTA, FQGTGA. After removal of 0 bases from V and 0 bases from J, the junction contained 5 bases not matched to a gene. For the CDR3, the DNA is TGTGCCAGCAGCTTAACTGGTAGCGGGACTAGCACAGATACGCAGTATTTT. Protein product: CASSLTGSGTSTDTQYF.

V usage is TRBV20-1 and J usage is TRBJ2-5, with TRBD2 matching 11 bases. The junction had 2 bases not matched to a gene; V was cut back by 8 bases and J by 3 bases. The CDR3 has 12 residues. CDR1 DFQATT and CDR2 SNEGSKA come from the germline V gene (reference sequence). CDR3 region: CSLAGGEETQYF. Here the CDR3 DNA reads TGCAGTCTAGCGGGGGGAGAAGAGACCCAGTACTTC.

The chain links TRBV29-1 to TRBJ2-6, with D perhaps TRBD1 (5 bases). The germline V gene encodes CDR1 SQVTM and CDR2 ANQGSEA. The CDR3 sequence is 17 residues long. Trimming shortened V by 4 bases and J by 1 base, and 17 bases separated the two germline ends. The DNA of the CDR3 is TGCAGCGTTGTATCCGACAGTGGGAATTCTGGGGCCAACGTCCTGACTTTC. Residues: CSVVSDSGNSGANVLTF.

This clonotype has a single count. J is TRBJ2-1 and V is TRBV9; D unresolved. The CDR3 runs 12 residues. The germline CDR1 and CDR2 sequences are SGDLS and YYNGEE. Trimming removed 0 bases from V and 8 bases from J, with 6 bases in between. In nucleotides, the CDR3 is TGTGCCAGCAGCGTAGCTGAGGATGAGCAGTTCTTC. This codes for CASSVAEDEQFF.

The chain has TRBV7-3 and TRBJ2-2; either TRBD1 or TRBD2 may supply D (7 bases each). Germline loops: CDR1 SGHTA, CDR2 FQGTGA. The CDR3 length is 15 residues. Trimming cost V 7 bases and J 3 bases, with 15 bases left between them. The CDR3 DNA is TGTGCCAGCACAATGTCAGGGGGGGACACCGGGGAGCTGTTTTTT. This translates into CASTMSGGDTGELFF.

The rearrangement links TRBV6-5 to TRBJ2-1; D unresolved. V dropped 0 bases and J dropped 3 bases, with 12 bases sitting between them. Germline V gives CDR1 MNHEY, CDR2 SVGAGI. The CDR3 contains 16 residues. The CDR3 DNA reads TGTGCCAGCAGTTACTCGGGGTCAAATGGCTACAATGAGCAGTTCTTC. This gives the protein CASSYSGSNGYNEQFF.